This T cell receptor (beta chain) was documented in a study of blood T cell repertoires in COVID-19. The CDR3 has 16 residues. V shed 0 bases and J 7 bases; nucleotides not matched to a gene: 5. The germline gives CDR1 MNHEY, CDR2 SVGAGI. Some clones are missing from TCRdb's copy, which holds only in-frame ones; the method was immunoSEQ multiplex PCR. The table includes roughly 260,000 clones, around 87% detected once. This receptor was obtained from a woman between 45 and 60 years old with acute or convalescent COVID-19. The sequenced sample consisted of peripheral blood. This rearrangement joins TRBV6-5 to TRBJ2-1; TRBD1 matches 11 bases. This CDR3 is CASSYSWTGGGNEQFF. DNA for the CDR3: TGTGCCAGCAGTTACTCTTGGACAGGGGGCGGAAATGAGCAGTTCTTC.